The 29 T cell receptor beta chains below come from one sample, sequenced in a study of T cell responses to AZD1222 COVID-19 vaccine. Here immunoSEQ multiplex PCR was the method, and the copy in TCRdb shows in-frame clones only, minus some. Of more than 90,000 clones in the sample, around 89% were seen once. The sample consisted of peripheral blood, taken 28 days after the second AZD1222 dose. The receptors shown here come from an adult who received the AZD1222 COVID-19 vaccine.

The gene calls are TRBV18 and TRBJ1-4; 10 bases align to TRBD1. There are 17 residues in the CDR3. Germline CDR1 reads KGHSH; CDR2 reads LQKENI. V trimming: 4 bases; J trimming: 5 bases; junction bases outside the gene matches: 10. The DNA of the CDR3 is TGTGCCAGCTCACTAAATATACCGGGACAGGGGAATGAAAAACTGTTTTTT. This sequence encodes CASSLNIPGQGNEKLFF.

The V call is TRBV7-9, the J call TRBJ2-5, with 7 nucleotides matching TRBD2. The germline gives CDR1 SEHNR, CDR2 FQNEAQ (reference sequence). Unmatched junction bases numbered 9, after V lost 3 bases and J lost 5 bases. This CDR3 contains 15 residues. In DNA form, the CDR3 reads TGTGCCAGCAGCTTGTTCGGGGGGACTCGGGAGACCCAGTACTTC. Amino acid sequence: CASSLFGGTRETQYF.

The rearrangement links TRBV2 to TRBJ2-3; 13 bases are shared with TRBD2. The CDR3 extends over 16 amino acids. The V and J ends lost 4 bases and 3 bases, in that order; junction bases with no gene match: 4. Germline CDR1 is SNHLY and CDR2 is FYNNEI. The CDR3 sequence: CASSGRTSGGTDTQYF. The CDR3 DNA is TGTGCCAGCAGTGGGAGGACTAGCGGGGGTACAGATACGCAGTATTTT.

Here the CDR3 reads CASSPGQGPHTGELFF. CDR3 DNA sequence: TGCGCCAGCAGCCCGGGACAGGGGCCCCACACCGGGGAGCTGTTTTTT. The V and J genes are TRBV5-1 and TRBJ2-2; 10 positions match TRBD1. The CDR3 is 16 residues long. CDR1 and CDR2 (germline): SGHRS, YFSETQ. V dropped 4 bases and J dropped 3; count of bases not matched to a gene: 6.

CDR3 in DNA: TGTGCCAGCTCACCACAAGGGCCGGCTGAAGCTTTCTTT. Its protein is CASSPQGPAEAFF. This sequence joins TRBV18 and TRBJ1-1; D ambiguous. Germline loops: CDR1 KGHSH, CDR2 LQKENI. Trimming took 1 base from V and 6 from J, leaving 9 bases between them. This CDR3 spans 13 amino acids.

The chain carries TRBV5-1 and TRBJ2-7, with D perhaps TRBD1 or TRBD2 (6 bases each). CDR1 SGHRS and CDR2 YFSETQ come from the germline V gene. The CDR3 length is 14 residues. V was pared by 4 bases and J by 2 bases, with 13 bases between. CDR3 DNA: TGCGCCAGCAGCCCGGGGGACACAGCCTACGAGCAGTACTTC. Translation gives CASSPGDTAYEQYF.

This chain links TRBV23-1 with TRBJ1-1; no reliable D call. TRBV23-1 is classed as an ORF, of uncertain function. The CDR3 is 18 amino acids. V lost 0 bases and J lost 2, with 19 bases in between. Here the CDR3 DNA reads TGCGCCAGCAGTCAATCGGTGATAAAGGACTCCAAAAACACTGAAGCTTTCTTT. Translating gives CASSQSVIKDSKNTEAFF.

This clone was picked up a small number of times. This chain joins TRBV7-3 and TRBJ2-3; 13 bases agree with TRBD2. Germline V gene sequence: CDR1 SGHTA, CDR2 FQGTGA. This CDR3 comprises 18 residues. V was pared by 1 base and J by 2 bases, with 6 bases of the junction left unmatched. The CDR3 reads CASSLRYGTSGTTDTQYF. In nucleotides, the CDR3 is TGTGCCAGCAGCTTAAGATATGGGACTAGCGGGACCACAGATACGCAGTATTTT. Variable domain in full (rest from reference TRBV7-3 and TRBJ2-3): GAGVSQTPSNKVTEKGKYVELRCDPISGHTALYWYRQSLGQGPEFLIYFQGTGAADDSGLPNDRFFAVRPEGSVSTLKIQRTERGDSAVYLCASSLRYGTSGTTDTQYFGPGTRLTVL.

The chain joins TRBV28 to TRBJ1-1; D not resolved. Germline V lookup: CDR1 MDHEN, CDR2 SYDVKM. Trimming pared 3 bases from V and 6 bases from J, leaving 8 bases between. This CDR3 comprises 12 residues. The CDR3 region is CASSFNYAEAFF. The CDR3 DNA follows: TGTGCCAGCAGTTTTAATTACGCTGAAGCTTTCTTT.

The chain has TRBV27 and TRBJ1-6; D unclear. Per germline, CDR1 MNHEY and CDR2 SMNVEV (reference sequence). The CDR3 totals 15 residues. The germline V and J ends were trimmed by 6 bases and 0 bases, with 9 bases remaining between them. The CDR3, as DNA: TGTGCCAGCAGCTCCCCGAGCTCCTATAATTCACCCCTCCACTTT. Translated, it gives CASSSPSSYNSPLHF.

This sequence joins TRBV9 and TRBJ2-1, with 9 nucleotides matching TRBD2. The V gene end was trimmed by 0 bases and the J gene end by 0 bases; junction bases not matched to a gene: 10. The CDR3 sequence is 19 residues long. Germline V CDR1 and CDR2: SGDLS, YYNGEE. The DNA of the CDR3 is TGTGCCAGCAGCGTAGGTGGCTCTAGCGGGACGAGCTCCTACAATGAGCAGTTCTTC. Translating gives CASSVGGSSGTSSYNEQFF.

The rearrangement joins TRBV7-8 to TRBJ1-1; TRBD1 matches at 9 bases. Trimming at V came to 5 bases and at J to 1 base, leaving 2 bases not matched to a gene. This CDR3 has 14 residues. Germline CDR1 reads SGHVS; CDR2 reads FQNEAQ. This chain's CDR3 is CASSHRGPNTEAFF. The CDR3 nucleotides read TGTGCCAGCAGCCACAGGGGGCCGAACACTGAAGCTTTCTTT.

This sequence joins TRBV27 and TRBJ2-7; 8 bases align to TRBD1. In germline, CDR1 is MNHEY, CDR2 SMNVEV (reference sequence). V shed 6 bases, J shed 2 bases, and the junction held 6 bases outside the gene matches. CDR3 length: 14 amino acids. The CDR3 here is CASSYRGSAYEQYF. The CDR3 region has the DNA TGTGCCAGCAGCTACAGGGGGTCGGCCTACGAGCAGTACTTC.

This chain links TRBV28 with TRBJ2-7; 10 bases align to TRBD1. Germline CDR1 and CDR2: MDHEN and SYDVKM. V shed 4 bases, J shed 3 bases, and the junction held 9 bases outside the gene matches. This CDR3 comprises 16 residues. CDR3 DNA: TGTGCCAGCAGTTCTCCCGGGACAGGGGATTTCTACGAGCAGTACTTC. Its protein product is CASSSPGTGDFYEQYF.

For this clone: An end of the junction differs from the germline gene, which may be a read error. This rearrangement joins TRBV18 to TRBJ1-2; TRBD1 aligns across 12 bases. The length of the CDR3 is 15 residues. CDR1 KGHSH and CDR2 LQKENI come from the germline V gene. This CDR3 is CASSPSGQGAGGYTF. CDR3 nucleotide sequence: TGTGCCAGTTCACCGTCGGGACAGGGGGCTGGAGGCTACACCTTC.

The genes are TRBV6-1 and TRBJ1-1, with 12 bases fitting TRBD1. CDR3 length: 18 residues. Losses at the gene ends were 4 bases for V and 4 bases for J; bases not matched to a gene: 13. CDR1 is MNHNS, CDR2 SASEGT, per germline. CDR3 in DNA: TGTGCCAGCAGTGTCCCCTTCTGGGACAGGGGGCTCGGCACTGAAGCTTTCTTT. As protein: CASSVPFWDRGLGTEAFF.

This rearrangement joins TRBV6-5 to TRBJ2-7; 7 nucleotides agree with TRBD2. After removal of 0 bases from V and 3 bases from J, the junction contained 5 bases not matched to a gene. The length of the CDR3 is 15 residues. Germline V gene data show CDR1 as MNHEY and CDR2 as SVGAGI. The CDR3 is CASSYSLGLSYEQYF. The CDR3 coding sequence is TGTGCCAGCAGTTACTCGTTGGGACTAAGCTACGAGCAGTACTTC.

V and J are TRBV11-3 and TRBJ2-5; no firm D call. This CDR3 spans 13 amino acids. Per the germline V gene, CDR1 is SGHNT and CDR2 is YENEEA. V dropped 8 bases and J dropped 5 bases, with 15 bases sitting between them. The CDR3 region is CASEGALGETQYF. Here the CDR3 DNA reads TGTGCCAGCGAAGGAGCCCTGGGGGAGACCCAGTACTTC.

The V call is TRBV3-1 (or the pseudogene TRBV3-2), the J call TRBJ1-4, with D unresolved. Per germline, CDR1 LGHDT and CDR2 YNNKEL (reference sequence). Deletions cut 4 bases from V and 10 bases from J, with 10 bases between. This CDR3 has 12 amino acids. CDR3 in amino acids: CASSLDSRKLFF. In nucleotides, the CDR3 is TGTGCCAGCAGCCTGGACTCGAGAAAACTGTTTTTT.

This chain links TRBV7-6 with TRBJ2-3, with 7 bases aligning to TRBD2. CDR1 and CDR2 (germline): SGHVS, FNYEAQ. Germline trimming cut 2 bases from V and 4 bases from J; bases unmatched to any gene: 6. This CDR3 has 15 residues. The CDR3 region is CASSLPGGRADTQYF. In DNA, the CDR3 is TGTGCCAGCAGCTTACCCGGGGGGAGGGCAGATACGCAGTATTTT.

The CDR3: CASSVGGEQFF. The CDR3, as DNA: TGTGCCAGCAGCGTAGGAGGGGAGCAGTTCTTC. The rearrangement uses TRBV9 and TRBJ2-1, with TRBD2 as a possible D gene (5 bases). The CDR3 extends over 11 amino acids. Germline CDR1 SGDLS, CDR2 YYNGEE. Trimming pared 0 bases from V and 10 bases from J, leaving 5 bases between.

The chain is built from TRBV6-6 and TRBJ1-5, with 7 bases fitting TRBD1. The CDR3 covers 14 residues. Germline V lookup: CDR1 MNHNY, CDR2 SVGAGI (reference sequence). Trimming removed 2 bases from V and 2 bases from J; junction bases left unmatched: 0. Here the CDR3 DNA reads TGTGCCAGCAGTTACGGACAGGGCAATCAGCCCCAGCATTTT. Encoded protein: CASSYGQGNQPQHF.

The CDR3 spells CASSLVEGGSYEQYF. CDR3 nucleotide sequence: TGCGCCAGCAGCTTGGTGGAGGGGGGTTCCTACGAGCAGTACTTC. The genes are TRBV5-1 and TRBJ2-7, with D possibly called TRBD1 or TRBD2 (6 bases each). The CDR3 runs 15 residues. Looked up from germline, CDR1 is SGHRS and CDR2 is YFSETQ. The ends were cut back, 0 bases at V and 1 base at J, with 11 bases in the middle.

J is TRBJ2-5 and V is TRBV30; 10 bases are a match to TRBD2. The CDR3 consists of 13 residues. V lost 3 bases to trimming and J lost 4 bases; unmatched junction nucleotides: 2. Germline CDR1 and CDR2: GTSNPN and SVGIG (reference sequence). CDR3 protein: CAWSRTSGETQYF. The CDR3 bases are TGTGCCTGGAGCAGGACTAGCGGAGAGACCCAGTACTTC.

The chain carries TRBV6-5 and TRBJ1-2; D perhaps matches TRBD1 (6 bases). CDR1 and CDR2 (germline): MNHEY, SVGAGI. The CDR3 sequence is 14 residues long. The ends were cut back, 0 bases at V and 6 bases at J, with 11 bases in the middle. The CDR3, as DNA: TGTGCCAGCAGTTACTCTACAGGGAGGGATGGCTACACCTTC. Translation: CASSYSTGRDGYTF.

This chain uses TRBV5-1 with TRBJ2-3, with 13 bases that match TRBD2. The germline V gene encodes CDR1 SGHRS and CDR2 YFSETQ. CDR3 size: 18 residues. V was clipped by 0 bases and J by 5 bases; unmatched bases: 9. This chain's CDR3 is CASSLAPGLAGVEDTQYF. CDR3 bases: TGCGCCAGCAGCTTGGCTCCCGGACTAGCGGGGGTGGAAGATACGCAGTATTTT.

The rearrangement joins TRBV5-4 to TRBJ2-7, with D perhaps being TRBD1 or TRBD2 (5 bases each). V was trimmed by 5 bases and J by 6 bases, leaving 18 bases between them. CDR3 length: 14 residues. CDR1 SGHNT and CDR2 YYREEE come from the germline V gene (reference sequence). This CDR3 reads CASRGEVGASEQYF. The CDR3 DNA sequence: TGTGCCAGCAGGGGAGAGGTCGGGGCGAGCGAGCAGTACTTC.

This sequence joins TRBV19 and TRBJ1-1; D unclear. Germline lookup yields CDR1 LNHDA and CDR2 SQIVND (reference sequence). The CDR3 runs to 14 residues. The V gene lost 6 bases and the J gene lost 4 bases, with 15 bases spanning the gap. The CDR3 loop reads CASRVLAISTEAFF. CDR3 in DNA: TGTGCCAGTAGAGTACTAGCTATTAGCACTGAAGCTTTCTTT.

J is TRBJ2-5 and V is TRBV7-2; 12 bases are shared with TRBD2. The germline V gene encodes CDR1 SGHTA and CDR2 FQGNSA. The trim removed 5 bases at V and 5 bases at J, leaving 6 bases unmatched. The length of the CDR3 is 15 residues. The CDR3 loop reads CASSTLAGGPETQYF. The CDR3 bases are TGTGCCAGCAGCACTCTAGCGGGGGGGCCGGAGACCCAGTACTTC.